This T cell receptor (beta chain) is from a study of T cell responses to AZD1222 COVID-19 vaccine listed by TCRdb under 2021. About the study as a whole: Because spike-specific TCR depth and breadth did not differ between the two schedules, AZD1222 recipients who got a second dose at roughly 4 weeks were pooled with those who got a second dose at roughly 12 weeks. TCR sequencing was performed for fewer than 250 trial participants, of whom some 200 were given two doses of AZD1222 and some 26 were given two doses of MenACWY control vaccine. Trial participants were enrolled by age into subgroups of 18-55, 56-69 and 70-plus years, and around 150, 29 and 61 TCR-sequenced participants, respectively, were included in these subgroups. The full study reports these points: Participants were mostly white British and included more females than males, and it was suggested by the authors that clonal diversity may have been underestimated. After two AZD1222 doses, both the breadth and the depth of spike-specific TCRs were significantly higher than at day 0 and than in MenACWY recipients. Conclusions about previously exposed vaccinees are limited, since just five to seven AZD1222 recipients were seropositive for SARS-CoV-2 at baseline. The vaccine-associated CD4 TCRs covered the entire spike protein, and the dominant responses fell in regions 160-218 and 743-854. The 56-69-year group was small, and its depth increase did not reach significance, likely because of low power. Because no day 14 peak-response samples were available, repertoires were characterized only after the peak T cell response. Reportedly, almost half of the unique spike-specific TCRs recognized epitopes lying outside the regions that are mutated in the B.1.351 and B.1.1.7 variants.

The CDR1 and CDR2 encoded by the germline V gene are SGHTA and FQGNSA. V is reduced by 3 bases and J by 2 bases, leaving a spacing of 8 bases between them. From the cysteine up to the phenylalanine, the CDR3 has a length of 13 residues. The kept DNA is CDR3 alone, 39 bases in frame from the first base. Regarding this clone: Its antigen is currently not known. No qualities accompany the bases; no much larger clone lies one base away.

The time point label for this specimen denotes: baseline before first vaccination. Samples from vaccinated people were obtained from the UK trials COV001 and COV002, which included a single-blind randomized controlled phase 2/3 trial of AZD1222 (ChAdOx1 nCoV-19) in healthy adults. For TCRbeta chain sequencing, PBMC samples from trial participants were taken at day 0 and at day 28 after the second dose. The CDR3 regions of human TCRbeta chains were analyzed by immunosequencing. As for the original processing: Repertoire TCRs were matched against a reference library of SARS-CoV-2-specific TCRs generated with the MIRA antigen-specificity platform. Breadth meant the fraction of unique TCRs that were SARS-CoV-2-associated, whereas depth meant the fraction of total T cells that were SARS-CoV-2-associated. Using the MIRA data, each spike-specific TCR was mapped to the spike region that the TCR reacts to and placed in a CD4 or CD8 class. Log10-transformed breadth and depth values were compared by one-way ANOVA with Sidak's multiple comparisons tests. TCRdb provides this immuneACCESS table in a form limited to in-frame rearrangements. Some clones are lacking; in checked studies, under half of them reflect an unresolved V gene, and why the rest are absent is not known. V and J calls and clone size follow that table, whereas D and trimming were derived from the DNA. This sample lists about 110,000 clones; approximately 90% were detected once. Around 5% of the sample comes from the top ten.

This sequence uses TRBV7-2 and TRBJ2-7; 5 matching bases give a weak D call of TRBD2. The clonotype comes from an adult in good health. The material was peripheral blood, obtained on day 0 of AZD1222 vaccination. The CDR3 reads as follows: CASSFSGTYEQYF. The nucleotide sequence reads TGTGCCAGCAGCTTTTCGGGGACCTACGAGCAGTACTTC.